Listed below are T cell receptor beta chains from one sample, sequenced in a study of T cell responses to AZD1222 COVID-19 vaccine. Generated by immunoSEQ multiplex PCR, the TCRdb table keeps only in-frame clones and is missing some. The profile covers approximately 140,000 clones, with 80% to 95% appearing a single time and roughly 3.1% taken by the ten largest. Sample: peripheral blood, taken 28 days after the second AZD1222 dose. These receptors all come from an adult who received the AZD1222 COVID-19 vaccine. Both conserved end residues are part of each CDR3. D genes are given only for firm matches. Rows may omit the clone size; those that give it use once, few, many or a size class.

-,TRBJ1-2,TRBV5-6,-,12,CASSLGEGGYTF,TGTGCCAGCAGCTTGGGGGAAGGGGGCTACACCTTC
TRBD1,TRBJ1-1,TRBV6-5,-,12,CASQGGSGEAFF,TGTGCCAGCCAGGGGGGGTCGGGTGAAGCTTTCTTT
-,TRBJ1-5,TRBV2,-,15,CASSEVAGSNQPQHF,TGTGCCAGCAGTGAGGTGGCAGGGAGCAATCAGCCCCAGCATTTT
-,TRBJ2-7,TRBV29-1,-,12,CSVGLAGYEQYF,TGCAGCGTGGGACTGGCTGGCTACGAGCAGTACTTC
TRBD2,TRBJ2-1,TRBV14,-,15,CASSQSSGGGNEQFF,TGTGCCAGCAGCCAGAGTTCGGGGGGAGGGAATGAGCAGTTCTTC
-,TRBJ1-2,TRBV12-3/TRBV12-4,-,12,CASSLGLYGYTF,TGTGCCAGCAGTCTAGGCCTGTATGGCTACACCTTC
TRBD1,TRBJ1-4,TRBV29-1,-,15,CSVAFRQGGGEKLFF,TGCAGCGTCGCCTTCAGACAGGGGGGGGGTGAAAAACTGTTTTTT
-,TRBJ1-1,TRBV5-1,-,14,CASSSGGRALEAFF,TGCGCCAGCAGCTCTGGAGGGCGGGCCCTTGAAGCTTTCTTT
-,TRBJ1-2,TRBV14,-,13,CASSRTANLGYTF,TGTGCCAGCAGCCGGACAGCGAACCTTGGCTACACCTTC
-,TRBJ2-2,TRBV12-3/TRBV12-4,-,11,CASTQNRELFF,TGTGCCAGCACCCAGAATAGGGAGCTGTTTTTT
-,TRBJ1-2,TRBV4-1,medium-sized,14,CASSQGGRLYGYTF,TGCGCCAGCAGCCAAGGGGGCAGGCTCTATGGCTACACCTTC
TRBD2,TRBJ2-2,TRBV10-3,-,13,CAIRPSGSGELFF,TGTGCCATCAGACCTAGCGGGAGCGGGGAGCTGTTTTTT
-,TRBJ2-2,TRBV6-5,-,15,CASSYGGLSTGELFF,TGTGCCAGCAGTTACGGGGGTTTAAGCACCGGGGAGCTGTTTTTT
TRBD2,TRBJ2-7,TRBV7-9,-,17,CASSPRHTSGESYEQYF,TGTGCCAGCAGCCCCAGGCATACTAGCGGGGAGTCCTACGAGCAGTACTTC
-,TRBJ1-5,TRBV7-2,-,15,CASSPGAASNQPQHF,TGTGCCAGCAGCCCAGGGGCCGCTAGCAATCAGCCCCAGCATTTT
-,TRBJ2-7,TRBV27,-,17,CASSPSLGNRVPYEQYF,TGTGCCAGCAGTCCCTCGTTAGGGAATCGGGTACCGTACGAGCAGTACTTC
-,TRBJ2-1,TRBV7-2,-,14,CASSSRDNYNEQFF,TGTGCCAGCAGCTCACGGGACAACTACAATGAGCAGTTCTTC
-,TRBJ1-1,TRBV27,-,13,CASSLIRGTEAFF,TGTGCCAGCAGTTTGATAAGGGGGACTGAAGCTTTCTTT
TRBD1,TRBJ2-7,TRBV5-1,-,14,CASTLTGGPYEQYF,TGCGCCAGCACCCTTACAGGGGGACCCTACGAGCAGTACTTC
-,TRBJ2-5,TRBV11-2,-,14,CASSLTRGQETQYF,TGTGCCAGCAGCTTAACGCGGGGCCAAGAGACCCAGTACTTC
TRBD1,TRBJ1-1,TRBV7-9,-,12,CASSPGGIEAFF,TGTGCCAGCAGCCCAGGGGGGATTGAAGCTTTCTTT
-,TRBJ2-1,TRBV4-2,-,15,CASSQGLSSYNEQFF,TGTGCCAGCAGCCAAGGTCTAAGCTCCTACAATGAGCAGTTCTTC
TRBD1,TRBJ2-3,TRBV29-1,-,14,CSVADRGRTDTQYF,TGCAGCGTTGCGGACAGGGGGAGAACAGATACGCAGTATTTT
-,TRBJ1-2,TRBV18,-,15,CASSLFSGKGYGYTF,TGTGCCAGCTCTCTGTTTTCGGGGAAGGGATATGGCTACACCTTC
TRBD2,TRBJ2-3,TRBV2,-,17,CASRERTSGRVTDTQYF,TGTGCCAGCAGGGAACGGACTAGCGGGAGGGTCACAGATACGCAGTATTTT
-,TRBJ1-1,TRBV6-2/TRBV6-3,-,15,CASSYQWRAVAEAFF,TGTGCCAGCAGTTACCAGTGGAGGGCTGTCGCTGAAGCTTTCTTT
-,TRBJ1-4,TRBV7-8,-,15,CASSSGTEVNEKLFF,TGTGCCAGCAGTTCCGGGACGGAGGTTAATGAAAAACTGTTTTTT
TRBD2,TRBJ2-5,TRBV6-5,-,15,CASSPLGRAEETQYF,TGTGCCAGCAGCCCCCTGGGGAGGGCCGAGGAGACCCAGTACTTC
-,TRBJ1-6,TRBV6-5,-,15,CASSRTRGPTGTLHF,TGTGCCAGCAGCCGAACTCGGGGCCCCACAGGGACCCTCCACTTT
-,TRBJ1-1,TRBV2,-,13,CASRGPGYTEAFF,TGTGCATCGCGGGGTCCAGGGTACACTGAAGCTTTCTTT
-,TRBJ1-4,TRBV6-5,-,13,CASRKTGVEKLFF,TGTGCCAGCAGGAAGACGGGGGTTGAAAAACTGTTTTTT
-,TRBJ1-5,TRBV6-1,-,15,CASSEGVLRMIPQHF,TGTGCCAGCAGTGAAGGAGTGCTGCGTATGATCCCCCAGCATTTT
-,TRBJ1-2,TRBV29-1,once,15,CSVDQPSSRNYGYTF,TGCAGCGTTGACCAGCCCTCGAGCAGAAACTATGGCTACACCTTC
TRBD1,TRBJ2-7,TRBV23-1,-,15,CASSQSGTGSYEQYF,TGCGCCAGCAGTCAGTCCGGGACAGGGTCCTACGAGCAGTACTTC
TRBD2,TRBJ2-1,TRBV28,-,14,CASTGTSVLDEQFF,TGTGCCAGTACCGGGACTAGCGTGTTAGATGAGCAGTTCTTC
-,TRBJ1-1,TRBV12-5,-,14,CASGFVRMNTEAFF,TGTGCTAGTGGTTTTGTCCGAATGAACACTGAAGCTTTCTTT
TRBD2,TRBJ2-3,TRBV28,-,17,CASSLIPFAGGPDTQYF,TGTGCCAGCAGTTTAATCCCCTTTGCGGGAGGACCAGATACGCAGTATTTT
-,TRBJ1-6,TRBV6-5,-,16,CASSSDWSSYNSPLHF,TGTGCCAGCAGTTCGGACTGGAGCTCCTATAATTCACCCCTCCACTTT
-,TRBJ1-1,TRBV5-5,-,13,CASSLRGNTEAFF,TGTGCCAGCAGCTTGCGCGGGAACACTGAAGCTTTCTTT
-,TRBJ1-3,TRBV10-1,-,14,CASSATGSGNTIYF,TGCGCCAGCAGTGCAACAGGCTCTGGAAACACCATATATTTT
-,TRBJ1-4,TRBV27,-,15,CASSLSGRAHEKLFF,TGTGCCAGCAGTTTATCGGGAAGGGCCCATGAAAAACTGTTTTTT
-,TRBJ2-1,TRBV7-9,-,16,CASSLGPGEPRNEQFF,TGTGCCAGCAGCTTAGGTCCGGGGGAGCCCCGCAATGAGCAGTTCTTC